Presented here are 21 T cell receptor beta chains from one specimen sequenced in a study of cytomegalovirus exposure and HLA in healthy donors. In the PCR, 60 Vbeta and 13 Jbeta primers were used. Libraries were prepared by immunoSEQ multiplex PCR; TCRdb keeps only in-frame clonotypes and omits some of them. The repertoire holds 90,000 to 120,000 clones, with around 80% as singletons. What was sequenced was PBMCs. The source of these receptors is a woman aged 40 to 50 in good health and CMV-seronegative.

This clone has a single count. This chain joins TRBV7-9 and TRBJ2-3, with 7 bases lining up with TRBD2. Germline CDR1 and CDR2: SEHNR and FQNEAQ (reference sequence). V was pared by 5 bases and J by 2 bases, with 1 base of the junction left unmatched. The CDR3 extends over 13 amino acids. The CDR3 coding sequence is TGTGCCAGCAGCGGGAGGGACACAGATACGCAGTATTTT. Translation: CASSGRDTDTQYF.

J is TRBJ1-6 and V is TRBV7-2; the D gene is possibly TRBD1 (5 bases). Trimming took 4 bases from V and 8 from J, leaving 27 bases between them. The CDR3 is 19 residues long. The germline CDR1 and CDR2 sequences are SGHTA and FQGNSA. This CDR3 is CASSSEGPGVFSLDSPLHF. The CDR3 DNA reads as TGTGCCAGCAGCTCAGAGGGCCCGGGGGTGTTTTCCCTAGATTCACCCCTCCACTTT.

This chain joins TRBV28 and TRBJ1-1, with a weak D call TRBD1 (5 bases). CDR1 MDHEN and CDR2 SYDVKM come from the germline V gene. The CDR3 extends over 16 amino acids. Trimming took off 1 base at V and 7 bases at J, with 19 bases between the two ends. CDR3 nucleotide sequence: TGTGCCAGCAGTTTATATGGGGGGGAGACGGCCCTTGAAGCTTTCTTT. It translates to CASSLYGGETALEAFF.

V is TRBV28 and J is TRBJ2-5; 13 nucleotides line up with TRBD2. This CDR3 comprises 16 residues. Unmatched junction bases numbered 8, after V lost 5 bases and J lost 5 bases. The germline gives CDR1 MDHEN, CDR2 SYDVKM. The CDR3 nucleotides are TGTGCCAGCAGTCTCCTAGGACTAGCGGGAGTGGAGACCCAGTACTTC. This encodes CASSLLGLAGVETQYF.

V gene TRBV29-1 combines with J gene TRBJ2-3, with D perhaps matching TRBD2 (6 bases). This CDR3 region has 14 residues. V was clipped by 8 bases and J by 2 bases, with 17 bases between them. Germline V gene data show CDR1 as SQVTM and CDR2 as ANQGSEA. CDR3 nucleotides: TGCAGCTTCTCACCGGGCGGGGTCACAGATACGCAGTATTTT. Translating gives CSFSPGGVTDTQYF.

In its sample, this clone was seen a few times. This chain joins TRBV29-1 and TRBJ2-1, with 10 nucleotides matching TRBD2. CDR1 and CDR2 from the germline V gene are SQVTM and ANQGSEA. Trimming took 4 bases from V and 7 from J; bases not matched to a gene: 7. CDR3 size: 14 residues. The CDR3 nucleotides read TGCAGCGTTGGGAAGGGACTAGCGATAAATGAGCAGTTCTTC. Translation gives CSVGKGLAINEQFF.

J is TRBJ1-5 and V is TRBV6-5; unclear D gene. Looked up from germline, CDR1 is MNHEY and CDR2 is SVGAGI. CDR3 length: 13 amino acids. Trimming removed 5 bases from V and 4 bases from J, with 9 bases in between. The CDR3 DNA follows: TGTGCCAGCAGTCCTGGCAGAAATCAGCCCCAGCATTTT. It encodes CASSPGRNQPQHF.

This clone was recorded a few times. The rearrangement joins TRBV27 to TRBJ1-1; TRBD1 aligns across 10 bases. The V gene end was trimmed by 3 bases and the J gene end by 6 bases; junction bases not matched to a gene: 4. The V gene's germline CDR1 is MNHEY and CDR2 SMNVEV (reference sequence). The CDR3 spans 14 residues. The CDR3: CASSFRGQGAEAFF. DNA for the CDR3: TGTGCCAGCAGTTTCCGAGGACAGGGGGCTGAAGCTTTCTTT.

CDR3 protein: CASSQVESGTEAFF. In DNA, the CDR3 is TGCGCCAGCAGCCAAGTGGAATCAGGCACTGAAGCTTTCTTT. The genes are TRBV4-3 and TRBJ1-1, with D unresolved. From germline, CDR1 is LGHNA and CDR2 YSLEER. V lost 1 base to trimming and J lost 4 bases, with 10 bases between them. This CDR3 contains 14 residues.

This chain uses TRBV6-1 with TRBJ2-7, with 8 bases identical to TRBD1. The CDR3 is 13 amino acids. Germline-derived CDR1 and CDR2 are MNHNS and SASEGT. With V trimmed by 4 bases and J by 6 bases, 5 bases remained unmatched. CDR3 coding DNA: TGTGCCAGCAGTGCAGACAGGGGCGTCGAGCAGTACTTC. It codes for CASSADRGVEQYF.

The chain is built from TRBV7-9 and TRBJ2-7; no clear D. CDR1 is SEHNR, CDR2 FQNEAQ, per germline (reference sequence). The ends were cut back, 4 bases at V and 3 bases at J, with 4 bases in the middle. The CDR3 totals 11 residues. CDR3 protein: CASSSNYEQYF. CDR3 DNA sequence: TGTGCCAGCAGCTCAAACTACGAGCAGTACTTC.

The V and J genes are TRBV18 and TRBJ2-5; 7 bases agree with TRBD2. V shed 3 bases, J shed 2 bases, and the junction held 3 bases outside the gene matches. CDR1 and CDR2 (germline): KGHSH, LQKENI. This CDR3 is built from 14 residues. CDR3 in amino acids: CASSPGGRQETQYF. In DNA, the CDR3 is TGTGCCAGCTCACCGGGAGGGAGACAAGAGACCCAGTACTTC.

The CDR3 DNA is TGTGCCAGCTCAGAAACTCAGGGGGCCGGCAATCAGCCCCAGCATTTT. Its translation: CASSETQGAGNQPQHF. V gene TRBV18 combines with J gene TRBJ1-5, with 8 bases fitting TRBD1. Germline trimming cut 5 bases from V and 2 bases from J; bases unmatched to any gene: 8. CDR1 is KGHSH and CDR2 is LQKENI in the germline V gene. This CDR3 has 16 amino acids.

The chain recombines TRBV27 with TRBJ1-5, with D possibly TRBD1 on 6 matching bases. The germline CDR1 and CDR2 sequences are MNHEY and SMNVEV (reference sequence). With 5 bases removed from V and 6 bases from J, the gap between germline ends came to 14 bases. The CDR3 has 14 amino acids. Written as DNA, the CDR3 is TGTGCCAGCAGTAGATCAGGGGCGGGTCAGCCCCAGCATTTT. Residues: CASSRSGAGQPQHF.

V and J are TRBV29-1 and TRBJ1-2; D might be TRBD1 (6 bases). Germline V gene data show CDR1 as SQVTM and CDR2 as ANQGSEA. With 4 bases removed from V and 0 bases from J, the gap between germline ends came to 9 bases. CDR3 length: 13 amino acids. The CDR3 bases are TGCAGCGTTGTCGGGACAACTAACTATGGCTACACCTTC. Its translation is CSVVGTTNYGYTF.

As DNA, the CDR3 is TGTGCCAGCAAGTCAAGGGACAACTACGAGCAGTACTTC. Protein product: CASKSRDNYEQYF. The gene calls are TRBV28 and TRBJ2-7; perhaps TRBD1 as D (6 bases). The CDR3 has 13 amino acids. Germline V gene lookup returns CDR1 MDHEN and CDR2 SYDVKM. With 7 bases removed from V and 3 bases from J, the gap between germline ends came to 13 bases.

This clone was observed a handful of times. The chain uses TRBV30 and TRBJ1-5, with 10 positions matching TRBD1. V lost 7 bases, J lost 7 bases, and 7 bases stayed unmatched. This CDR3 region has 13 residues. Looked up from germline, CDR1 is GTSNPN and CDR2 is SVGIG (reference sequence). The CDR3 sequence: CASDRGFGQPQHF. The CDR3 DNA sequence: TGTGCCTCGGACAGGGGGTTCGGACAGCCCCAGCATTTT.

The chain recombines TRBV9 with TRBJ2-3, with TRBD2 identical over 7 bases. CDR1 is SGDLS, CDR2 YYNGEE, per germline. J lost 1 base, V lost 1 base, and 9 bases had no gene match. This CDR3 has 17 amino acids. The CDR3 loop is CASSVNSGVKGTDTQYF. The CDR3 DNA reads as TGTGCCAGCAGCGTAAACAGCGGGGTCAAAGGCACAGATACGCAGTATTTT. Using reference TRBV9 and TRBJ2-3 for the parts outside the CDR3, the full variable domain is DSGVTQTPKHLITATGQRVTLRCSPRSGDLSVYWYQQSLDQGLQFLIQYYNGEERAKGNILERFSAQQFPDLHSELNLSSLELGDSALYFCASSVNSGVKGTDTQYFGPGTRLTVL.

This clone was seen a few times. The J gene is TRBJ1-1, the V gene TRBV7-2; D remains unclear. The V and J ends lost 0 bases and 5 bases respectively, with 10 bases between them. The germline CDR1 and CDR2 sequences are SGHTA and FQGNSA. The CDR3 sequence is 14 residues long. The chain's CDR3 is CASSLAPPGTEAFF. DNA for the CDR3: TGTGCCAGCAGCTTAGCCCCCCCGGGGACTGAAGCTTTCTTT.

This clone was observed once. This chain uses TRBV19 with TRBJ2-7; 10 bases agree with TRBD1. The CDR3 has 14 amino acids. Germline CDR1 is LNHDA and CDR2 is SQIVND (reference sequence). V trimming: 6 bases; J trimming: 4 bases; junction bases outside the gene matches: 6. As DNA, the CDR3 is TGTGCCAGTAGGAGACAGGGGGCATCGTACGAGCAGTACTTC. Residues: CASRRQGASYEQYF.

J is TRBJ2-1 and V is TRBV28; a possible D gene is TRBD1 (5 bases). CDR1 and CDR2 (germline): MDHEN, SYDVKM. V gave up 4 bases and J gave up 3 bases, with 19 bases separating them. This CDR3 region has 17 residues. The CDR3 reads CASSSPQGRPRYNEQFF. DNA for the CDR3: TGTGCCAGCAGTTCACCTCAGGGCAGGCCCCGCTACAATGAGCAGTTCTTC.